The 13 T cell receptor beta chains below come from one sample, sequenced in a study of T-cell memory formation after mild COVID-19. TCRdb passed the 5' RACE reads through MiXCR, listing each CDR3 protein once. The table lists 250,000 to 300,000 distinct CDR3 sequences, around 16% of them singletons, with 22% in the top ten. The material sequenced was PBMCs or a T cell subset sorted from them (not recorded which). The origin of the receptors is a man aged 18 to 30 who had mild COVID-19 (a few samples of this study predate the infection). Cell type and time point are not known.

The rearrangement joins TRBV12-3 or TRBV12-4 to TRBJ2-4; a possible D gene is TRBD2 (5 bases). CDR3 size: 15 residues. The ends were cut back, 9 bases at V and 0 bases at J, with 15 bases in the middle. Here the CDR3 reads CASSAQRLAKNIQYF. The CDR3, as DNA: TGTGCCAGTAGCGCACAGAGGCTAGCCAAAAACATTCAGTACTTC.

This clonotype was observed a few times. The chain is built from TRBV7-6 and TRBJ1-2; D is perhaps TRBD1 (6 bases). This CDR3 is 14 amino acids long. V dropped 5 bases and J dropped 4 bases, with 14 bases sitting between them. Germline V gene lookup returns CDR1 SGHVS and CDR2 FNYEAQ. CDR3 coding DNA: TGTGCCAGCAGCCCGGCGGGGGGCCTCTATGGCTACACCTTC. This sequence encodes CASSPAGGLYGYTF.

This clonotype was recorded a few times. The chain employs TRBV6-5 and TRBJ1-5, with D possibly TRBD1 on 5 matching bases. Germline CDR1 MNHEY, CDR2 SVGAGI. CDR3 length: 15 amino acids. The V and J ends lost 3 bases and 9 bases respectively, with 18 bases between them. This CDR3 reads CASSYRVGLGWPQHF. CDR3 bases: TGTGCCAGCAGTTATCGCGTGGGACTTGGATGGCCCCAGCATTTT.

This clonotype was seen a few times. DNA for the CDR3: TGTGCCAGCAGTTCCGCCGACAGGGACCCCCAGCATTTT. It translates to CASSSADRDPQHF. This chain connects TRBV28 to TRBJ1-5; TRBD1 matches 7 bases. CDR3 length: 13 residues. Germline V gene lookup returns CDR1 MDHEN and CDR2 SYDVKM. V lost 4 bases and J lost 10; bases outside the gene matches: 7.

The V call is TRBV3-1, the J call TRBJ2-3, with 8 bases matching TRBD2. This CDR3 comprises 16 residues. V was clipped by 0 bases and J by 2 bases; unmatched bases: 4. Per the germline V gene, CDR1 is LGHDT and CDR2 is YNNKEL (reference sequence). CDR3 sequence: CASSQEGGGHTDTQYF. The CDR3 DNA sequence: TGTGCCAGCAGCCAAGAGGGCGGGGGGCACACAGATACGCAGTATTTT.

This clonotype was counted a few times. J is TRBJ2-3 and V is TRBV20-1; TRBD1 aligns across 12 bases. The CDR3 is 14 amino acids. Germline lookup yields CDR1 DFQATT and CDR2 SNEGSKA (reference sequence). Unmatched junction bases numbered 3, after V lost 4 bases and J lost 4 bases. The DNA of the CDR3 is TGCAGTGCTATTGGGACAGGGGGCCCAGATACGCAGTATTTT. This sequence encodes CSAIGTGGPDTQYF.

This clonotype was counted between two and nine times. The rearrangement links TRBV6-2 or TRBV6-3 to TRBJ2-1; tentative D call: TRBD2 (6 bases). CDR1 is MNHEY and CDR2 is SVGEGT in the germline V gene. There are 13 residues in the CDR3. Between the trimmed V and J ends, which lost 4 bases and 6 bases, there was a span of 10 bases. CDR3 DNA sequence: TGTGCCAGCAGTTCCCGGGACTCCAATGAGCAGTTCTTC. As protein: CASSSRDSNEQFF.

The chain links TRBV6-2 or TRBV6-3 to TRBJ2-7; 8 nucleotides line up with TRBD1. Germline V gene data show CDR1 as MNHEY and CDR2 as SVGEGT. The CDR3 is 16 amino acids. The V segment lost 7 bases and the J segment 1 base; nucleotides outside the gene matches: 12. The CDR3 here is CASTSGGSSGSYEQYV. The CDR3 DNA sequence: TGTGCCAGCACGTCAGGGGGCTCAAGTGGGTCCTACGAGCAGTACGTC.

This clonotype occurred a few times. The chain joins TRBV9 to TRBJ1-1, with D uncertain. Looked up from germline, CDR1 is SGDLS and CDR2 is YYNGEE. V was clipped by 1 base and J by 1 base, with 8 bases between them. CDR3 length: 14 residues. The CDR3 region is CASSVSNSNTEAFF. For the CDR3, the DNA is TGTGCCAGCAGCGTAAGTAACTCGAACACTGAAGCTTTCTTT.

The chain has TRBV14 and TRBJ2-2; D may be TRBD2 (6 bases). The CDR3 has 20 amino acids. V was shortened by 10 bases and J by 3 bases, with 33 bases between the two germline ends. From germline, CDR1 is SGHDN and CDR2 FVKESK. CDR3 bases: TGTGCCACCCTCCGGGGGTTAGAACAAATTCTTTTGGCGTACACCGGGGAGCTGTTTTTT. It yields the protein CATLRGLEQILLAYTGELFF.

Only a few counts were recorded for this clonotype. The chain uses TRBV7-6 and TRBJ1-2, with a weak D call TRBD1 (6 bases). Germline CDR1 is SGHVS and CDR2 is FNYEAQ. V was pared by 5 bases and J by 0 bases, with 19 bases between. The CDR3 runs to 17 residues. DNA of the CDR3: TGTGCCAGCAGCGCTTTTCCGGGGGGGCATACTAACTATGGCTACACCTTC. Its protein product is CASSAFPGGHTNYGYTF.

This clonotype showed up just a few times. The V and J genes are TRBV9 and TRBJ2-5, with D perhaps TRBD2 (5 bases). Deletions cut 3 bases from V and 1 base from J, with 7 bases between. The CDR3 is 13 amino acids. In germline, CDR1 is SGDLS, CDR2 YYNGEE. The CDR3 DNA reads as TGTGCCAGCAGCGCGGGATCCCAAGAGACCCAGTACTTC. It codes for CASSAGSQETQYF.

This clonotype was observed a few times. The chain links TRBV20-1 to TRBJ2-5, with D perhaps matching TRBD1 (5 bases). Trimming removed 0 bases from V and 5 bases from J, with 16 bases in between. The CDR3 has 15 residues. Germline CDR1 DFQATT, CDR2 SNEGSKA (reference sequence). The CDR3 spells CSARDMGRGVETQYF. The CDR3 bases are TGCAGTGCTAGAGATATGGGGCGTGGCGTGGAGACCCAGTACTTC.